What follows are 27 T cell receptor beta chains derived from one specimen sequenced in a study of shared clonotypes between healthy human individuals. TCRdb keeps only in-frame clones here, not all; method: immunoSEQ multiplex PCR. The table lists approximately 2,000,000 clones, around 93% of them singletons, with around 0.4% in the top ten. Sequencing was done on a sample of naive CD4+ T cells from PBMCs. The subset: CD45RA+ positively selected. These receptors were obtained from a man aged 18 to 29 in good health. Some clones in this sample may be carry-over from other donors' samples.

V and J are TRBV28 and TRBJ1-1; D may be TRBD1 (6 bases). The germline V gene encodes CDR1 MDHEN and CDR2 SYDVKM. V shed 6 bases and J shed 4 bases, with 12 bases lying between them. The CDR3 runs 13 residues. The CDR3 protein is CASSELRGTEAFF. The DNA for the CDR3 is TGTGCCAGCAGCGAACTCAGGGGCACTGAAGCTTTCTTT.

The chain employs TRBV5-4 and TRBJ1-1; D might be TRBD1 (6 bases). CDR1 SGHNT and CDR2 YYREEE come from the germline V gene (reference sequence). CDR3 length equals 15 residues. The ends were cut back, 4 bases at V and 0 bases at J, with 13 bases in the middle. The CDR3 region has the DNA TGTGCCAGCAGCACGGGACATCACATGAACACTGAAGCTTTCTTT. The encoded protein is CASSTGHHMNTEAFF.

There are a few counts of this clone. The CDR3 here is CASSIWQNIQYF. The CDR3 DNA reads TGTGCCAGTAGTATCTGGCAGAACATTCAGTACTTC. V usage is TRBV19 and J usage is TRBJ2-4; D ambiguous. Trimming took off 3 bases at V and 7 bases at J, with 7 bases between the two ends. CDR1 and CDR2 from the germline V gene are LNHDA and SQIVND (reference sequence). The CDR3 runs to 12 residues.

V is TRBV6-1 and J is TRBJ2-7, with D perhaps TRBD1 (6 bases). Trimming removed 2 bases at V and 3 bases at J, with 14 bases between. This CDR3 has 15 residues. Germline V gene sequence: CDR1 MNHNS, CDR2 SASEGT. The CDR3 DNA reads TGTGCCAGCAGTGAACAGGGGCAGCGAATCTACGAGCAGTACTTC. It translates to CASSEQGQRIYEQYF.

The chain employs TRBV6-1 and TRBJ1-3; D remains ambiguous. Trimming removed 6 bases from V and 0 bases from J, with 12 bases in between. This CDR3 region has 15 residues. Germline V CDR1 and CDR2: MNHNS, SASEGT. CDR3 protein: CASRRLLSSGNTIYF. The DNA of the CDR3 is TGTGCCAGCAGACGACTCCTGAGCTCTGGAAACACCATATATTTT.

The chain uses TRBV27 and TRBJ2-2; no firm D call. Germline-derived CDR1 and CDR2 are MNHEY and SMNVEV (reference sequence). V dropped 7 bases and J dropped 4 bases, with 13 bases sitting between them. There are 14 residues in the CDR3. Here the CDR3 reads CASTLSLGTGELFF. CDR3 bases: TGTGCCAGCACCCTCTCGTTGGGCACCGGGGAGCTGTTTTTT.

The rearrangement joins TRBV11-2 to TRBJ2-3; D perhaps matches TRBD2 (5 bases). This CDR3 comprises 13 residues. CDR1 SGHAT and CDR2 FQNNGV come from the germline V gene. V lost 2 bases to trimming and J lost 9 bases, with 12 bases between them. The CDR3 DNA reads as TGTGCCAGCAGCTTAAAGAGGGCGGGCACGCAGTATTTT. It translates to CASSLKRAGTQYF.

Comments on this clone: This same CDR3 is encoded by further DNA sequences in the sample. The CDR3: CASSLRGSYNEQFF. The CDR3 coding sequence is TGTGCCAGCAGCTTGCGCGGGAGCTACAATGAGCAGTTCTTC. This sequence joins TRBV5-4 and TRBJ2-1; 7 bases are shared with TRBD2. The germline V gene has CDR1 SGHNT and CDR2 YYREEE (reference sequence). The J segment lost 3 bases and the V segment lost 1 base, leaving 1 base of the junction unmatched. This CDR3 is 14 amino acids long.

The chain links TRBV5-4 to TRBJ2-1; D gene unclear. The CDR3 is 15 amino acids. Germline V gives CDR1 SGHNT, CDR2 YYREEE (reference sequence). V was cut by 4 bases and J by 5 bases, with 16 bases left in between. The CDR3 sequence is CASSPAGFRNNEQFF. The CDR3 bases are TGTGCCAGCAGCCCAGCTGGGTTCCGGAACAATGAGCAGTTCTTC.

V is TRBV5-1 and J is TRBJ2-5; TRBD2 matches 10 bases. This CDR3 is built from 17 residues. The germline CDR1 and CDR2 sequences are SGHRS and YFSETQ. The J segment lost 5 bases and the V segment lost 0 bases, leaving 10 bases of the junction unmatched. The CDR3 DNA reads as TGCGCCAGCAGCTTGGCGGCTAGCGGGGGCCCAGGGGAGACCCAGTACTTC. Translation gives CASSLAASGGPGETQYF.

This chain connects TRBV28 to TRBJ1-2; no definite D call. Germline V gene sequence: CDR1 MDHEN, CDR2 SYDVKM. Trimming shortened V by 4 bases and J by 2 bases, and 14 bases separated the two germline ends. The CDR3 has 15 amino acids. Here the CDR3 reads CASSSGRSGNYGYTF. In DNA form, the CDR3 reads TGTGCCAGCAGTTCTGGCCGGTCGGGCAACTATGGCTACACCTTC.

The rearrangement uses TRBV7-3 and TRBJ2-1, with D tentatively TRBD1 (6 bases). Per the germline V gene, CDR1 is SGHTA and CDR2 is FQGTGA. The CDR3 totals 16 residues. V was cut by 3 bases and J by 6 bases, with 18 bases left in between. CDR3 nucleotide sequence: TGTGCCAGCAGCTTGTCCCGACAGGATCCCCCCAATGAGCAGTTCTTC. It specifies CASSLSRQDPPNEQFF.

This chain uses TRBV5-1 with TRBJ2-7; no firm D call. The CDR3 consists of 16 residues. Trimming stripped 0 bases from V and 4 bases from J, with 17 bases between. Germline CDR1 SGHRS, CDR2 YFSETQ. CDR3 amino acids: CASSLGSRLNVYEQYF. The CDR3 nucleotides read TGCGCCAGCAGCTTGGGTAGTAGACTTAACGTATACGAGCAGTACTTC.

The rearrangement uses TRBV14 and TRBJ2-3; D may be TRBD1 or TRBD2 (5 bases each). V gave up 4 bases and J gave up 0 bases, with 17 bases separating them. The CDR3 extends over 17 amino acids. CDR1 SGHDN and CDR2 FVKESK come from the germline V gene. The CDR3 region is CASSRWASGTSTDTQYF. The CDR3 bases are TGTGCCAGCAGCCGATGGGCCTCGGGGACGAGCACAGATACGCAGTATTTT.

The CDR3 is CASSEWGPNTGELFF. CDR3 sequence (DNA): TGTGCCAGCAGTGAATGGGGCCCGAACACCGGGGAGCTGTTTTTT. This chain connects TRBV2 to TRBJ2-2; D is perhaps TRBD1 (5 bases). CDR1 and CDR2 from the germline V gene are SNHLY and FYNNEI. This CDR3 is 15 amino acids long. V lost 2 bases to trimming and J lost 0 bases, with 7 bases between them.

This chain connects TRBV7-2 to TRBJ2-7, with D hard to call. V was trimmed by 1 base and J by 5 bases, leaving 12 bases between them. This CDR3 region has 14 residues. Germline V lookup: CDR1 SGHTA, CDR2 FQGNSA. In DNA, the CDR3 is TGTGCCAGCAGCTTAGTGTCTGGTCGGGACGAGCAGTACTTC. This gives the protein CASSLVSGRDEQYF.

The V and J genes are TRBV19 and TRBJ1-1, with 8 positions matching TRBD1. The germline gives CDR1 LNHDA, CDR2 SQIVND (reference sequence). The CDR3 contains 16 residues. The J segment lost 4 bases and the V segment lost 3 bases, leaving 10 bases of the junction unmatched. The CDR3 reads CASSMGQGAVGTEAFF. The CDR3 DNA reads TGTGCCAGTAGTATGGGTCAGGGGGCGGTTGGCACTGAAGCTTTCTTT.

The chain links TRBV7-2 to TRBJ2-1; TRBD2 matches 7 bases. Trimming took 2 bases from V and 10 from J; bases not matched to a gene: 8. Germline V gene lookup returns CDR1 SGHTA and CDR2 FQGNSA. CDR3 length: 14 residues. CDR3 nucleotides: TGTGCCAGCAGCTTAAACTCGGGGGGAGGAGAGCAGTTCTTC. Its protein is CASSLNSGGGEQFF.

V usage is TRBV28 and J usage is TRBJ1-3; no definite D call. Germline V gene lookup returns CDR1 MDHEN and CDR2 SYDVKM. With 5 bases removed from V and 0 bases from J, the gap between germline ends came to 14 bases. This CDR3 has 16 amino acids. The CDR3 loop reads CASSRRAYLSGNTIYF. The CDR3 region has the DNA TGTGCCAGCAGTCGCCGGGCCTACCTCTCTGGAAACACCATATATTTT.

This sequence joins TRBV19 and TRBJ2-5; 8 bases are a match to TRBD1. Germline assignment: CDR1 LNHDA and CDR2 SQIVND (reference sequence). Trimming removed 4 bases from V and 1 base from J; junction bases left unmatched: 2. This CDR3 has 14 residues. The CDR3 is CASSRGQGQETQYF. CDR3 sequence (DNA): TGTGCCAGTAGTAGAGGACAGGGCCAAGAGACCCAGTACTTC.

The chain carries TRBV5-1 and TRBJ2-3; 8 nucleotides align to TRBD1. Germline CDR1 and CDR2: SGHRS and YFSETQ. The CDR3 runs 14 residues. The V and J ends lost 5 bases and 2 bases, in that order; junction bases with no gene match: 4. The CDR3 coding sequence is TGCGCCAGCAGTCAGGGGGCGACCACAGATACGCAGTATTTT. Protein: CASSQGATTDTQYF.

On this clone itself: At one of its ends the junction is not consistent with the germline gene, which may arise from a read error. In nucleotides, the CDR3 is TGTGCCAGCAGTTTAGACAGGGGGCGAGAGAGTCAGCCCCAGCATTTT. Amino acids: CASSLDRGRESQPQHF. The chain joins TRBV7-8 to TRBJ1-5, with 10 bases identical to TRBD1. Per germline, CDR1 SGHVS and CDR2 FQNEAQ. This CDR3 has 16 residues.

This chain connects TRBV2 to TRBJ2-6, with D tentatively TRBD1 or TRBD2 (5 bases each). The length of the CDR3 is 16 residues. The germline V gene has CDR1 SNHLY and CDR2 FYNNEI. Trimming removed 8 bases at V and 2 bases at J, with 16 bases between. CDR3 DNA sequence: TGTGCCAGCCAGTTAGATGGGGGAACTGGGGCCAACGTCCTGACTTTC. Its translation is CASQLDGGTGANVLTF.

Details on this clone: Other DNA variants within this sample encode the same CDR3. The J gene is TRBJ2-6, the V gene TRBV6-1; D perhaps matches TRBD1 (5 bases). The V and J ends lost 5 bases and 4 bases respectively, with 9 bases between them. Per the germline V gene, CDR1 is MNHNS and CDR2 is SASEGT. The CDR3 is 14 amino acids. CDR3: CASSTGSGANVLTF. The CDR3 DNA reads as TGTGCCAGCAGTACAGGCTCAGGGGCCAACGTCCTGACTTTC.

This chain joins TRBV4-1 and TRBJ2-7, with a possible D match to TRBD1 (6 bases). CDR3 length equals 15 residues. CDR1 and CDR2 (germline): MGHRA, YSYEKL. The V end lost 1 base, the J end lost 4 bases, and 14 bases lay between the germline ends. This chain's CDR3 is CASSQGAGGGYEQYF. The CDR3 DNA sequence: TGCGCCAGCAGCCAAGGGGCTGGGGGCGGGTACGAGCAGTACTTC.

This chain joins TRBV30 and TRBJ2-1, with D tentatively TRBD1 (5 bases). Germline V gene data show CDR1 as GTSNPN and CDR2 as SVGIG (reference sequence). The V end was cut by 3 bases, the J end by 8 bases, with 17 bases between. This CDR3 is built from 14 residues. The CDR3 sequence: CAWRGGLWGDEQFF. CDR3 bases: TGTGCCTGGAGAGGCGGCTTGTGGGGCGATGAGCAGTTCTTC. Looking up the rest from reference TRBV30 and TRBJ2-1 gives the full variable domain: SQTIHQWPATLVQPVGSPLSLECTVEGTSNPNLYWYRQAAGRGLQLLFYSVGIGQISSEVPQNLSASRPQDRQFILSSKKLLLSDSGFYLCAWRGGLWGDEQFFGPGTRLTVL.

The chain combines TRBV19 with TRBJ1-2; TRBD1 matches at 12 bases. The CDR3 spans 17 residues. The germline gives CDR1 LNHDA, CDR2 SQIVND (reference sequence). The J segment lost 4 bases and the V segment lost 2 bases, leaving 8 bases of the junction unmatched. CDR3 sequence reads: CASSIPPGTGGGYGYTF. The CDR3 DNA sequence: TGTGCCAGTAGTATACCCCCCGGGACAGGGGGCGGCTATGGCTACACCTTC.